The clone carrying this T cell receptor beta chain was detected many times. The sample comes from a study of T cells after yellow fever vaccination. CDR3 length equals 14 residues. CDR1 and CDR2 from the germline V gene are SGHRS and YFSETQ. The V and J ends lost 5 bases and 3 bases respectively, with 11 bases between them. In TCRdb, the 5' RACE reads were re-called with MiXCR into one record per CDR3 protein. Seen here are approximately 150,000 distinct CDR3 sequences, 5.5% to 8% observed once, and the top ten hold about 2.7%. The sequence came from a man aged 18-30 years who received the YFV17D yellow fever vaccine. The rearrangement uses TRBV5-1 and TRBJ2-2; D is undetermined. Sequences were derived from CD4+ T cells sorted from PBMCs, sampled on the day of the first yellow fever vaccination. CDR3 loop: CASRETTDTGELFF. The CDR3 nucleotides read TGCGCCAGCAGGGAGACAACCGACACCGGGGAGCTGTTTTTT.